The TCR beta chain described here comes from a study of identical twins. General study findings and limits: Twin pairs' shared out-of-frame alpha sequences were enriched in low generation probability. Abundant beta clonotypes from cord blood bore fewer insertions; memory repertoires lacked this pattern.

The table lists this clonotype with many counts. Antigen unknown. Unique molecular identifiers were present on the cDNA, and a universal primer site came from template switching. TCRdb recomputed calls from the 5' RACE reads with MiXCR, one row per CDR3 protein. The sample consists of some 630,000 distinct CDR3 sequences, roughly 7.2% of them appearing once. V shed 0 bases, J shed 8 bases, and the junction held 8 bases outside the gene matches. The germline CDR1 and CDR2 sequences are DFQATT and SNEGSKA (reference sequence). CDR3 size: 15 residues. This sample also belongs to another study, concerning yellow fever vaccine responses in identical twins.

The rearrangement uses TRBV20-1 and TRBJ2-1; 9 bases fit TRBD2. The source material was PBMCs. The source is a woman aged 18-30 years in good health. CDR3 sequence (DNA): TGCAGTGCTAGAGATCCCCTAGCGGGACGGGATGAGCAGTTCTTC. Translating it yields CSARDPLAGRDEQFF.